A single sample gave rise to the 13 T cell receptor beta chains below, sequenced in a study of T-cell reconstitution after alpha-beta-depleted transplantation in children (dated by TCRdb to about 2016). Library method: PCR. Sequencing relied on an Illumina HiSeq 2500. To normalize quantification of the TCRbeta repertoire, the TCR libraries were built with molecular barcoding that relied on unique molecular identifiers. TCRdb's own reprocessing of the public reads used fastp at Q25 and MiXCR and kept productive beta chains. Rows with a matching CDR3 protein are joined into one entry that keeps the most common DNA and genes. This sample holds about 500,000 distinct CDR3 sequences; less than 35% were observed only once. The ten largest clones add up to under 3% of the sample. This material consisted of PBMCs from the stem cell graft donor, taken from the stem cell graft. The origin of the receptors is a human donor who donated a stem cell graft to a child with aplastic anemia.

This clonotype was seen more than once but under ten times. The gene calls are TRBV19 and TRBJ2-4; the D gene is possibly TRBD1 (6 bases). This CDR3 contains 13 residues. The V gene lost 5 bases and the J gene lost 7 bases, with 12 bases spanning the gap. Germline V lookup: CDR1 LNHDA, CDR2 SQIVND (reference sequence). DNA of the CDR3: TGTGCCAGTAGTCCTACAGGGTCCAACATTCAGTACTTC. This sequence encodes CASSPTGSNIQYF.

This chain joins TRBV18 and TRBJ1-5; TRBD1 agrees at 8 bases. The V and J ends lost 3 bases and 0 bases, in that order; junction bases with no gene match: 7. Germline CDR1 is KGHSH and CDR2 is LQKENI. CDR3 length: 17 amino acids. The CDR3 bases are TGTGCCAGCTCACCTCAGGGGGCGGAAATTAGCAATCAGCCCCAGCATTTT. Residues: CASSPQGAEISNQPQHF.

V usage is TRBV5-1 and J usage is TRBJ1-3, with no clear D. The CDR3 runs to 15 residues. Germline V gene data show CDR1 as SGHRS and CDR2 as YFSETQ. Trimming left V 0 bases short and J 1 base short, with 8 bases between. For the CDR3, the DNA is TGCGCCAGCAGCTTGGCCTCGGATTCTGGAAACACCATATATTTT. Its translation is CASSLASDSGNTIYF.

The count of this clonotype is one. V and J are TRBV5-1 and TRBJ2-3; the D gene is possibly TRBD1 (5 bases). Germline CDR1 and CDR2: SGHRS and YFSETQ. The CDR3 totals 15 residues. Trimming pared 3 bases from V and 2 bases from J, leaving 13 bases between. This chain's CDR3 is CASSYRHGDTDTQYF. CDR3 nucleotides: TGCGCCAGCAGCTACAGGCATGGAGACACAGATACGCAGTATTTT.

V usage is TRBV18 and J usage is TRBJ2-3; D possibly corresponds to TRBD2 (6 bases). Germline V gives CDR1 KGHSH, CDR2 LQKENI. V lost 2 bases to trimming and J lost 8 bases, with 14 bases between them. The CDR3 length is 14 residues. DNA for the CDR3: TGTGCCAGCTCACCAGGGACTGCGCAGGTTACGCAGTATTTT. Its translation: CASSPGTAQVTQYF. Using reference TRBV18 and TRBJ2-3 for the parts outside the CDR3, the full variable domain is NAGVMQNPRHLVRRRGQEARLRCSPMKGHSHVYWYRQLPEEGLKFMVYLQKENIIDESGMPKERFSAEFPKEGPSILRIQQVVRGDSAAYFCASSPGTAQVTQYFGPGTRLTVL.

V usage is TRBV7-9 and J usage is TRBJ1-5, with D tentatively TRBD1 (5 bases). Per the germline V gene, CDR1 is SEHNR and CDR2 is FQNEAQ (reference sequence). V shed 2 bases and J shed 4 bases, with 18 bases lying between them. This CDR3 contains 17 residues. Written as DNA, the CDR3 is TGTGCCAGCAGCTTAAGCGGCGCCGTTTGGGGGAATCAGCCCCAGCATTTT. Translated, it gives CASSLSGAVWGNQPQHF.

The CDR3 is CASSFETGGYEQYF. For the CDR3, the DNA is TGCGCCAGCAGCTTCGAGACAGGTGGCTACGAGCAGTACTTC. The chain carries TRBV5-1 and TRBJ2-7; tentative D call: TRBD1 (6 bases). The V and J ends lost 2 bases and 3 bases respectively, with 12 bases between them. CDR3 size: 14 residues. Germline loops: CDR1 SGHRS, CDR2 YFSETQ.

This clonotype came up a few times. The CDR3 sequence: CASSFRYRAASGNTIYF. In nucleotides, the CDR3 is TGTGCCAGCAGTTTTAGGTACAGGGCGGCCTCTGGAAACACCATATATTTT. The V call is TRBV12-3 or TRBV12-4, the J call TRBJ1-3; perhaps TRBD1 as D (6 bases). The CDR3 spans 17 residues. Between the trimmed V and J ends, which lost 3 bases and 0 bases, there was a span of 15 bases.

V is TRBV14 and J is TRBJ2-2; the match to TRBD1 covers 10 bases. In germline, CDR1 is SGHDN, CDR2 FVKESK. This CDR3 is 16 amino acids long. Trimming at V came to 4 bases and at J to 2 bases, leaving 4 bases not matched to a gene. This chain's CDR3 is CASSPTGGVNTGELFF. CDR3 DNA: TGTGCCAGCAGCCCGACAGGGGGCGTAAACACCGGGGAGCTGTTTTTT.

With respect to this clonotype: A junction end diverges from the germline sequence, so it may reflect a read error. V and J are TRBV3-1 and TRBJ2-4; TRBD2 agrees at 8 bases. Germline V gives CDR1 LGHDT, CDR2 YNNKEL (reference sequence). The CDR3 has 19 amino acids. This CDR3 is CATSPGGLDPMIAKNIQYF. CDR3 nucleotide sequence: TGTGCCACCAGCCCGGGGGGACTAGACCCCATGATAGCCAAAAACATTCAGTACTTC.

The chain links TRBV12-3 or TRBV12-4 to TRBJ2-6, with D unclear. The V gene lost 5 bases and the J gene lost 0 bases, with 11 bases spanning the gap. This CDR3 comprises 16 residues. CDR3 DNA: TGTGCCAGCAGTCCCTTTGGAGTCTCTGGGGCCAACGTCCTGACTTTC. This codes for CASSPFGVSGANVLTF.

The J gene is TRBJ2-5, the V gene TRBV7-9; TRBD2 might be the D (6 bases). Germline-derived CDR1 and CDR2 are SEHNR and FQNEAQ (reference sequence). V gave up 4 bases and J gave up 4 bases, with 13 bases separating them. The CDR3 is made up of 14 amino acids. The CDR3 DNA reads as TGTGCCAGCAGCTCGAGGGAGGAGCGAGAGACCCAGTACTTC. This codes for CASSSREERETQYF.

This clonotype has more than one count but fewer than ten. V is TRBV5-6 and J is TRBJ2-1; D gene unclear. V was shortened by 3 bases and J by 6 bases, with 7 bases between the two germline ends. The CDR3 is 12 amino acids. Germline V gene lookup returns CDR1 SGHDT and CDR2 YYEEEE. The CDR3 sequence is CASSWGTNEQFF. In DNA form, the CDR3 reads TGTGCCAGCAGCTGGGGAACCAATGAGCAGTTCTTC. Combining the CDR3 with reference TRBV5-6 and TRBJ2-1 gives the whole variable domain DAGVTQSPTHLIKTRGQQVTLRCSPKSGHDTVSWYQQALGQGPQFIFQYYEEEERQRGNFPDRFSGHQFPNYSSELNVNALLLGDSALYLCASSWGTNEQFFGPGTRLTVL.